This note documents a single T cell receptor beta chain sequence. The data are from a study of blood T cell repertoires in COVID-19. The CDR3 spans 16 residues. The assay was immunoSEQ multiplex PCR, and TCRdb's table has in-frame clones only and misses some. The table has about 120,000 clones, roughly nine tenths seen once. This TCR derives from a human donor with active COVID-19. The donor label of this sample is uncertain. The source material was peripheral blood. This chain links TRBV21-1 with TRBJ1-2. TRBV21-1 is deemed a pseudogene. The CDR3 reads CASSKAPNFFNYGYTF. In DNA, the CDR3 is TGTGCCAGCAGCAAAGCGCCCAACTTTTTCAACTATGGCTACACCTTC.